The T cell receptor (beta chain) described here comes from a study of human T cells and chemical hapten exposure. Original analysis: A typical sample had 95,638 TCRs, with roughly 23,224 to 690,600 overall. MiXCR, run by TCRdb on the RACE reads, gives a single entry per CDR3 protein. The V and J calls here are based on TCRdb, not the publication. This table holds approximately 370,000 distinct CDR3 sequences, around 5% found once. This clonotype was counted a few times. What it binds is unknown. CDR1 is MNHEY and CDR2 is SVGAGI in the germline V gene. With 2 bases removed from V and 0 bases from J, the gap between germline ends came to 28 bases. The CDR3 contains 21 residues. This sample's time point: pre-sensitization, week 0. Treatment given: therapeutic diphenylcyclopropenone sensitization with weekly scalp DPC. General study findings and limits: PT1 expanded TCR counts and patch test score were linked, and their correlation was positive.

The genes are TRBV6-5 and TRBJ1-1; D may be TRBD1 (6 bases). The TCR sequence derives from a woman aged 18-29 years with alopecia areata. Some clones in this sample may be carry-over from other donors' samples. The specimen comprised whole blood, sampled in connection with sensitization to the hapten diphenylcyclopropenone (DPC). CDR3 loop: CASSYRGGRIGFRHMNTEAFF. As DNA, the CDR3 is TGTGCCAGCAGTTACCGAGGGGGGCGCATCGGGTTCCGGCATATGAACACTGAAGCTTTCTTT.